At least ten counts were recorded for the clone carrying this T cell receptor (beta chain). Its matching antigen is unknown. The record originates from a study of identical twins. Overall study results and limits: Fewer insertions marked abundant cord blood beta clonotypes; young adult naive trended weakly, memory not at all. Weaker excess twin sharing was seen among beta out-of-frame sequences.

TCRdb re-called the 5' RACE reads with MiXCR, one entry per CDR3 protein. The sample yields around 470,000 distinct CDR3 sequences, 14% seen once. The CDR3 consists of 14 residues. Germline V gene data show CDR1 as MGHRA and CDR2 as YSYEKL. Trimming took 0 bases from V and 5 from J, leaving 7 bases between them. The same specimen was also included in a second study, on yellow fever vaccine responses in identical twins.

Sequenced sample: CD4+ T cells sorted from blood. The receptor was isolated from a woman aged 18-30 years in good health. This chain connects TRBV4-1 to TRBJ2-2, with D perhaps matching TRBD1 (5 bases). The DNA of the CDR3 is TGCGCCAGCAGCCAAGATAGGGGTACCGGGGAGCTGTTTTTT. It encodes CASSQDRGTGELFF.